Shown below are 26 T cell receptor beta chains from a single sample sequenced in a study of human T cells and chemical hapten exposure. Sample time point: healthy volunteer bleed at 6 weeks. It was unfractionated whole blood from which total RNA was extracted. A single record per CDR3 protein comes from TCRdb applying MiXCR to the RACE reads. The data show around 45,000 distinct CDR3 sequences, approximately 4% seen once. Sequencing used whole blood. These receptors originate from a human donor in good health. Some clones in this sample may be carry-over from other donors' samples.

This clonotype was detected ten times or more. The V gene is TRBV11-2, the J gene TRBJ2-3; TRBD1 is a possible D gene (6 bases). The V end was cut by 0 bases, the J end by 2 bases, with 9 bases between. The CDR3 is 15 amino acids. Germline CDR1 and CDR2: SGHAT and FQNNGV. This CDR3 reads CASSLDGQTTDTQYF. In DNA, the CDR3 is TGTGCCAGCAGCTTAGACGGACAGACCACAGATACGCAGTATTTT.

The rearrangement uses TRBV28 and TRBJ1-5; 7 positions match TRBD1. The CDR3 runs to 14 residues. Germline assignment: CDR1 MDHEN and CDR2 SYDVKM. V lost 4 bases and J lost 9; bases outside the gene matches: 9. The CDR3 protein is CASSSGQTMRPQHF. For the CDR3, the DNA is TGTGCCAGCAGTTCGGGACAGACGATGCGGCCCCAGCATTTT.

The chain combines TRBV7-9 with TRBJ1-5, with D unresolved. Per the germline V gene, CDR1 is SEHNR and CDR2 is FQNEAQ (reference sequence). The ends were cut back, 4 bases at V and 0 bases at J, with 13 bases in the middle. The CDR3 covers 16 residues. As DNA, the CDR3 is TGTGCCAGCAGCTCCGGGAGCGCCCTTAGCAATCAGCCCCAGCATTTT. It is translated as CASSSGSALSNQPQHF. The whole variable domain, filled in from reference TRBV7-9 and TRBJ1-5, reads DTGVSQNPRHKITKRGQNVTFRCDPISEHNRLYWYRQTLGQGPEFLTYFQNEAQLEKSRLLSDRFSAERPKGSFSTLEIQRTEQGDSAMYLCASSSGSALSNQPQHFGDGTRLSIL.

This clonotype was counted a few times. The chain couples TRBV6-5 to TRBJ2-6; 9 bases fit TRBD1. The germline CDR1 and CDR2 sequences are MNHEY and SVGAGI. Germline trimming cut 6 bases from V and 0 bases from J; bases unmatched to any gene: 3. This CDR3 is built from 16 residues. The CDR3 protein is CASRTGGASGANVLTF. The CDR3 region has the DNA TGTGCCAGCAGGACAGGGGGTGCCTCTGGGGCCAACGTCCTGACTTTC.

This clonotype was seen many times. The V gene is TRBV6-1, the J gene TRBJ2-7, with a tentative D call TRBD2 (6 bases). Trimming shortened V by 2 bases and J by 2 bases, and 16 bases separated the two germline ends. This CDR3 comprises 16 residues. From germline, CDR1 is MNHNS and CDR2 SASEGT. CDR3 region: CASSERILAGTYEQYF. As DNA, the CDR3 is TGTGCCAGCAGTGAAAGGATACTAGCTGGGACCTACGAGCAGTACTTC.

This clonotype came up a few times. This chain links TRBV6-5 with TRBJ1-3; a possible D gene is TRBD1 (5 bases). Germline V CDR1 and CDR2: MNHEY, SVGAGI. The V end was cut by 5 bases, the J end by 5 bases, with 13 bases between. This CDR3 has 14 residues. CDR3 sequence reads: CASSPTMDRNTIYF. The CDR3 nucleotides are TGTGCCAGCAGTCCGACGATGGACAGAAACACCATATATTTT.

In its sample, this clonotype was seen many times. CDR3 coding DNA: TGCGCCAGCGCTTACAGGGGTCCCTACAATGAGCAGTTCTTC. This gives the protein CASAYRGPYNEQFF. The rearrangement links TRBV5-1 to TRBJ2-1; 7 bases agree with TRBD1. The germline gives CDR1 SGHRS, CDR2 YFSETQ. The CDR3 sequence is 14 residues long. V gave up 7 bases and J gave up 2 bases; unmatched junction bases: 6.

This clonotype was seen only a few times. This chain uses TRBV13 with TRBJ1-5, with D maybe TRBD1 (6 bases). The CDR3 totals 15 residues. CDR1 is PRHDT and CDR2 is FYEKMQ in the germline V gene (reference sequence). Trimming pared 5 bases from V and 4 bases from J, leaving 15 bases between. DNA of the CDR3: TGTGCCAGCAGCCTTCGGACAGTTTCAAATCAGCCCCAGCATTTT. Amino acids: CASSLRTVSNQPQHF.

This clonotype appeared many times. This chain joins TRBV6-1 and TRBJ2-1, with 11 bases aligning to TRBD2. CDR3 length: 15 amino acids. J lost 6 bases, V lost 2 bases, and 3 bases had no gene match. The germline gives CDR1 MNHNS, CDR2 SASEGT. The chain's CDR3 is CASSELAGGPNEQFF. CDR3 bases: TGTGCCAGCAGTGAACTAGCGGGAGGTCCCAATGAGCAGTTCTTC.

This clonotype was detected many times. The V gene is TRBV7-2, the J gene TRBJ1-5; 8 nucleotides line up with TRBD1. Germline V lookup: CDR1 SGHTA, CDR2 FQGNSA. This CDR3 region has 15 residues. V was clipped by 1 base and J by 6 bases; unmatched bases: 5. The CDR3 DNA follows: TGTGCCAGCAGCTTAGGCAGGGGGCAGGGTCAGCCCCAGCATTTT. It codes for CASSLGRGQGQPQHF.

This clonotype was found many times. This chain uses TRBV7-8 with TRBJ2-1; D is ambiguous. CDR3 length: 12 amino acids. The germline V gene has CDR1 SGHVS and CDR2 FQNEAQ. Trimming left V 2 bases short and J 7 bases short, with 6 bases between. Here the CDR3 reads CASSLSGNEQFF. CDR3 in DNA: TGTGCCAGCAGCTTATCCGGAAATGAGCAGTTCTTC.

This clonotype was detected ten times or more. The chain has TRBV10-3 and TRBJ2-7; maybe TRBD2 (5 bases). Germline values: CDR1 ENHRY, CDR2 SYGVKD. This CDR3 comprises 13 residues. V gave up 4 bases and J gave up 7 bases, with 14 bases separating them. Here the CDR3 reads CAISGTGVQEQYF. The CDR3 bases are TGTGCCATCAGTGGGACCGGGGTCCAGGAGCAGTACTTC.

This clonotype has at least ten counts. The gene calls are TRBV25-1 and TRBJ2-3, with 8 nucleotides matching TRBD1. The CDR3 runs 14 residues. J lost 3 bases, V lost 4 bases, and 3 bases had no gene match. Germline loops: CDR1 MGHDK, CDR2 SYGVNS. The CDR3 DNA reads as TGTGCCAGCAGTGTCACAGGGGGGACAGATACGCAGTATTTT. This gives the protein CASSVTGGTDTQYF.

The rearrangement uses TRBV7-8 and TRBJ2-7, with 7 nucleotides matching TRBD2. This CDR3 is 15 amino acids long. V lost 0 bases, J lost 2 bases, and 4 bases stayed unmatched. Germline V gives CDR1 SGHVS, CDR2 FQNEAQ. CDR3 residues: CASSLAQGGPYEQYF. Here the CDR3 DNA reads TGTGCCAGCAGCTTAGCGCAGGGAGGGCCCTACGAGCAGTACTTC. The entire variable domain, with the rest obtained from reference TRBV7-8 and TRBJ2-7, is as follows: GAGVSQSPRYKVAKRGQDVALRCDPISGHVSLFWYQQALGQGPEFLTYFQNEAQLDKSGLPSDRFFAERPEGSVSTLKIQRTQQEDSAVYLCASSLAQGGPYEQYFGPGTRLTVT.

Many counts were recorded for this clonotype. This chain links TRBV30 with TRBJ1-1, with D perhaps matching TRBD1 (6 bases). V lost 2 bases, J lost 6 bases, and 16 bases lay in between. This CDR3 spans 14 amino acids. Germline V gene sequence: CDR1 GTSNPN, CDR2 SVGIG (reference sequence). CDR3 nucleotide sequence: TGTGCCTGGAGTCAGGGGCAGGGAGGCCCTGAAGCTTTCTTT. It specifies CAWSQGQGGPEAFF.

This clonotype was seen ten or more times. This rearrangement joins TRBV12-5 to TRBJ2-1; D perhaps matches TRBD1 (5 bases). The V end lost 4 bases, the J end lost 2 bases, and 9 bases lay between the germline ends. CDR3 length: 14 amino acids. CDR1 and CDR2 (germline): LGHNT, FRNRAP. The CDR3 region has the DNA TGTGCTAGTGGTTCAGGGCAGCCCTACAATGAGCAGTTCTTC. Amino acid sequence: CASGSGQPYNEQFF. The entire variable domain, with the rest obtained from reference TRBV12-5 and TRBJ2-1, is as follows: DARVTQTPRHKVTEMGQEVTMRCQPILGHNTVFWYRQTMMQGLELLAYFRNRAPLDDSGMPKDRFSAEMPDATLATLKIQPSEPRDSAVYFCASGSGQPYNEQFFGPGTRLTVL.

A few counts support this clonotype. V usage is TRBV5-1 and J usage is TRBJ2-1, with a possible D match to TRBD2 (5 bases). CDR3 length: 14 amino acids. The V gene lost 4 bases and the J gene lost 8 bases, with 16 bases spanning the gap. Germline V CDR1 and CDR2: SGHRS, YFSETQ. The CDR3 nucleotides read TGCGCCAGCAGCCTGAAACCTAGCCCCCATGAGCAGTTCTTC. Encoded protein: CASSLKPSPHEQFF.

In this sample, this clonotype turned up many times. The gene calls are TRBV6-5 and TRBJ1-2; TRBD1 agrees at 7 bases. The CDR3 is made up of 13 amino acids. Germline lookup yields CDR1 MNHEY and CDR2 SVGAGI. V shed 6 bases, J shed 2 bases, and the junction held 3 bases outside the gene matches. The DNA of the CDR3 is TGTGCCAGCAGGGCAGGGGGGAACTATGGCTACACCTTC. Its protein product is CASRAGGNYGYTF.

This clonotype was seen repeatedly, ten times or more. The gene calls are TRBV12-3 or TRBV12-4 and TRBJ1-5, with D perhaps TRBD1 (6 bases). This CDR3 comprises 13 residues. Trimming pared 5 bases from V and 6 bases from J, leaving 11 bases between. CDR3 residues: CASSKGGVQPQHF. The CDR3 coding sequence is TGTGCCAGCAGTAAAGGGGGGGTTCAGCCCCAGCATTTT.

This clonotype appeared many times. The gene calls are TRBV6-5 and TRBJ1-1; D ambiguous. The CDR3 sequence is 15 residues long. Germline V gives CDR1 MNHEY, CDR2 SVGAGI. V lost 6 bases and J lost 0, with 14 bases in between. Here the CDR3 reads CASSPSIGVNTEAFF. The CDR3 coding sequence is TGTGCCAGCAGCCCGTCGATCGGGGTGAACACTGAAGCTTTCTTT.

This clonotype was found many times. The chain recombines TRBV28 with TRBJ1-5, with D unresolved. Germline V CDR1 and CDR2: MDHEN, SYDVKM. V was clipped by 5 bases and J by 4 bases, with 18 bases between them. CDR3 length equals 16 residues. CDR3 residues: CASSMDLGRVNQPQHF. The CDR3 DNA sequence: TGTGCCAGCAGTATGGACCTTGGTCGGGTAAATCAGCCCCAGCATTTT.

This clonotype was found a few times. V gene TRBV21-1 combines with J gene TRBJ1-2. TRBV21-1 is a recognized pseudogene. The CDR3 has 15 residues. The chain's CDR3 is CASREAHPKPYGYTF. As DNA, the CDR3 is TGTGCCAGCAGGGAAGCGCACCCGAAACCCTATGGCTACACCTTC.

This clonotype was detected many times. J is TRBJ2-1 and V is TRBV7-2; 9 bases are shared with TRBD2. Germline V gene sequence: CDR1 SGHTA, CDR2 FQGNSA. V lost 1 base to trimming and J lost 8 bases; unmatched junction nucleotides: 12. The CDR3 contains 17 residues. This CDR3 reads CASSLGVLAGVADEQFF. The DNA for the CDR3 is TGTGCCAGCAGCTTAGGCGTCTTAGCGGGGGTGGCTGATGAGCAGTTCTTC. The whole variable domain, filled in from reference TRBV7-2 and TRBJ2-1, reads GAGVSQSPSNKVTEKGKDVELRCDPISGHTALYWYRQSLGQGLEFLIYFQGNSAPDKSGLPSDRFSAERTGGSVSTLTIQRTQQEDSAVYLCASSLGVLAGVADEQFFGPGTRLTVL.

The chain combines TRBV6-2 or TRBV6-3 with TRBJ2-1; 8 bases agree with TRBD1. Looked up from germline, CDR1 is MNHEY and CDR2 is SVGEGT. Trimming at V came to 10 bases and at J to 3 bases, leaving 5 bases not matched to a gene. The CDR3 consists of 13 residues. The CDR3, as DNA: TGTGCCACCAGGGACAGGCTCTACAATGAGCAGTTCTTC. Encoded protein: CATRDRLYNEQFF.

The genes are TRBV2 and TRBJ2-1; 7 nucleotides align to TRBD1. With 11 bases clipped from V and 12 bases from J, the junction kept 10 bases outside the gene matches. This CDR3 region has 11 residues. Germline V gene sequence: CDR1 SNHLY, CDR2 FYNNEI. The chain's CDR3 is CARRGPPGQFF. CDR3 coding DNA: TGTGCCCGAAGGGGGCCTCCCGGGCAGTTCTTC.

With regard to this clonotype: The junction differs from germline at one of its ends, possibly a read error. The rearrangement joins TRBV7-9 to TRBJ1-5; D gene unclear. CDR1 is SEHNR and CDR2 is FQNEAQ in the germline V gene (reference sequence). CDR3 length: 12 amino acids. The CDR3 bases are TGTGCCAGCAGCCTAGCCGGGAGAACCCAGCATTTT. Protein: CASSLAGRTQHF.